These 31 T cell receptor beta chains originate from one sample sequenced in a study of shared T cell receptors in the human thymus. Profiling relied on immunoSEQ multiplex PCR, and the TCRdb table lists in-frame clones only, not all of them. The sample consists of about 610,000 clones, 88% of them appearing once. The same data also went into a second study, on human thymus T cells.

The specimen sequenced was thymocytes. These receptors were taken from a boy in the first two years of life with a congenital heart defect.

The gene calls are TRBV29-1 and TRBJ2-7; TRBD1 agrees at 9 bases. The germline gives CDR1 SQVTM, CDR2 ANQGSEA. The CDR3 has 13 amino acids. Trimming took 5 bases from V and 2 from J; bases not matched to a gene: 4. The chain's CDR3 is CSVSGTGTYEQYF. The CDR3 DNA reads as TGCAGCGTTTCCGGGACAGGGACCTACGAGCAGTACTTC.

V and J are TRBV9 and TRBJ2-1; the match to TRBD2 covers 13 bases. The CDR3 runs to 17 residues. Unmatched junction bases numbered 11, after V lost 4 bases and J lost 7 bases. The V gene's germline CDR1 is SGDLS and CDR2 YYNGEE. As DNA, the CDR3 is TGTGCCAGCAGCCAGACTAGCGGGAGGCCGGGGGGGAATGAGCAGTTCTTC. It specifies CASSQTSGRPGGNEQFF.

The genes are TRBV28 and TRBJ2-7; D is ambiguous. This CDR3 is 14 amino acids long. Trimming left V 2 bases short and J 0 bases short, with 8 bases between. Looked up from germline, CDR1 is MDHEN and CDR2 is SYDVKM. CDR3 loop: CASSLGRLSYEQYF. The CDR3 coding sequence is TGTGCCAGCAGTTTAGGCAGGCTCTCCTACGAGCAGTACTTC.

The chain carries TRBV27 and TRBJ1-1, with D uncertain. The V and J ends lost 2 bases and 3 bases respectively, with 16 bases between them. CDR1 and CDR2 (germline): MNHEY, SMNVEV (reference sequence). The CDR3 is 16 amino acids. CDR3 region: CASSLEGNVSDTEAFF. The CDR3 DNA reads as TGTGCCAGCAGTTTAGAGGGTAACGTTTCGGACACTGAAGCTTTCTTT.

The gene calls are TRBV28 and TRBJ2-7; tentatively, D is TRBD1 (6 bases). The germline gives CDR1 MDHEN, CDR2 SYDVKM. CDR3 length: 12 amino acids. V was shortened by 7 bases and J by 9 bases, with 16 bases between the two germline ends. DNA for the CDR3: TGTGCCAGCATTAAGACCGGGACAATGCAGTACTTC. This translates into CASIKTGTMQYF.

This clone was seen more than once but under ten times. This chain connects TRBV19 to TRBJ2-1, with D possibly being TRBD2 (6 bases). Germline V CDR1 and CDR2: LNHDA, SQIVND (reference sequence). Trimming removed 3 bases from V and 8 bases from J, with 17 bases in between. This CDR3 comprises 15 residues. This CDR3 reads CASSIGGTDGDEQFF. CDR3 DNA sequence: TGTGCCAGTAGTATTGGCGGGACGGATGGGGATGAGCAGTTCTTC.

The chain recombines TRBV10-3 with TRBJ2-1; 11 bases map to TRBD2. The CDR3 is made up of 15 amino acids. Looked up from germline, CDR1 is ENHRY and CDR2 is SYGVKD. V dropped 6 bases and J dropped 4; count of bases not matched to a gene: 5. DNA of the CDR3: TGTGCCATCAGCCTTGGGACTAGCGGATACAATGAGCAGTTCTTC. It codes for CAISLGTSGYNEQFF.

The chain couples TRBV6-1 to TRBJ1-1; TRBD1 agrees at 8 bases. The CDR3 covers 15 residues. CDR1 and CDR2 (germline): MNHNS, SASEGT. V lost 5 bases and J lost 2; bases outside the gene matches: 7. The CDR3 protein is CASSPPDRDNTEAFF. The CDR3 DNA sequence: TGTGCCAGCAGTCCCCCGGACAGGGATAACACTGAAGCTTTCTTT.

This clone was seen just once. CDR3 coding DNA: TGTGCCATCAGTGAGTCAAGGGGGACAGGGGGCTACGAGCAGTACTTC. Its translation: CAISESRGTGGYEQYF. The gene calls are TRBV10-3 and TRBJ2-7, with TRBD1 identical over 11 bases. J gave up 3 bases and V 0 bases, and 4 bases lay outside the gene matches. The germline gives CDR1 ENHRY, CDR2 SYGVKD. This CDR3 has 16 amino acids.

V usage is TRBV27 and J usage is TRBJ1-2; 7 bases are shared with TRBD1. Germline CDR1 is MNHEY and CDR2 is SMNVEV (reference sequence). The CDR3 is 15 amino acids. V shed 6 bases and J 4 bases; nucleotides not matched to a gene: 11. CDR3 loop: CASRSTGIGAYGYTF. In DNA form, the CDR3 reads TGTGCCAGCAGGTCGACAGGGATTGGGGCCTATGGCTACACCTTC.

The V and J genes are TRBV6-5 and TRBJ2-5; D is possibly TRBD1 (7 bases). Trimming removed 5 bases from V and 6 bases from J, with 16 bases in between. Germline lookup yields CDR1 MNHEY and CDR2 SVGAGI. The CDR3 contains 14 residues. The CDR3 is CASSTPTGRKTQYF. The CDR3 DNA sequence: TGTGCCAGCAGTACCCCGACAGGGAGGAAGACCCAGTACTTC.

V is TRBV6-5 and J is TRBJ2-5; a possible D gene is TRBD1 (6 bases). The CDR3 covers 15 residues. Germline CDR1 is MNHEY and CDR2 is SVGAGI. Trimming left V 7 bases short and J 3 bases short, with 18 bases between. CDR3: CASNPEGRGKETQYF. The CDR3 DNA sequence: TGTGCCAGCAATCCCGAGGGAAGGGGGAAAGAGACCCAGTACTTC.

The rearrangement uses TRBV12-5 and TRBJ2-7, with 8 bases aligning to TRBD1. The ends lost 6 bases at V and 2 bases at J; junction bases unmatched: 6. The germline gives CDR1 LGHNT, CDR2 FRNRAP. The CDR3 has 14 amino acids. As DNA, the CDR3 is TGTGCTAGTGGCCCGCCGACAGGGGCCTACGAGCAGTACTTC. Amino acids: CASGPPTGAYEQYF.

This clone has a single count. The chain carries TRBV27 and TRBJ1-5; TRBD1 aligns across 7 bases. Germline CDR1 and CDR2: MNHEY and SMNVEV (reference sequence). This CDR3 is 16 amino acids long. Losses at the gene ends were 6 bases for V and 6 bases for J; bases not matched to a gene: 14. The CDR3 sequence: CASSNQKTGHSQPQHF. In nucleotides, the CDR3 is TGTGCCAGCAGCAATCAAAAGACAGGGCACAGTCAGCCCCAGCATTTT.

The chain recombines TRBV5-1 with TRBJ2-1, with no clear D. There are 14 residues in the CDR3. Per germline, CDR1 SGHRS and CDR2 YFSETQ. The ends were cut back, 0 bases at V and 4 bases at J, with 8 bases in the middle. The CDR3 protein is CASSLGLEYNEQFF. Written as DNA, the CDR3 is TGCGCCAGCAGCTTGGGACTGGAATACAATGAGCAGTTCTTC.

The chain carries TRBV28 and TRBJ2-7, with 8 positions matching TRBD1. The J segment lost 7 bases and the V segment lost 5 bases, leaving 7 bases of the junction unmatched. This CDR3 has 13 residues. Germline V lookup: CDR1 MDHEN, CDR2 SYDVKM. The CDR3 here is CASSRTGGSEQYF. In DNA form, the CDR3 reads TGTGCCAGCAGTCGCACAGGGGGGTCTGAGCAGTACTTC.

The chain is built from TRBV2 and TRBJ2-7; the match to TRBD2 covers 7 bases. Germline V gene lookup returns CDR1 SNHLY and CDR2 FYNNEI. The CDR3 has 16 amino acids. Unmatched junction bases numbered 6, after V lost 1 base and J lost 0 bases. DNA of the CDR3: TGTGCCAGCAGTGAAGATTCTAGCGGAAGCTCCTACGAGCAGTACTTC. This encodes CASSEDSSGSSYEQYF.

This clone was seen once. The chain carries TRBV7-9 and TRBJ2-7, with D uncertain. V lost 10 bases to trimming and J lost 5 bases, with 9 bases between them. The CDR3 totals 10 residues. Germline V gives CDR1 SEHNR, CDR2 FQNEAQ (reference sequence). The CDR3 bases are TGTGCCACTAAGTCCAACGAGCAGTACTTC. Its translation is CATKSNEQYF.

This clone came up once. J is TRBJ2-7 and V is TRBV27, with TRBD2 as a possible D gene (6 bases). The CDR3 has 15 amino acids. The V gene's germline CDR1 is MNHEY and CDR2 SMNVEV (reference sequence). Trimming left V 6 bases short and J 4 bases short, with 19 bases between. The DNA for the CDR3 is TGTGCCAGCAGACCCCGCGGACTATTTTATTACGAGCAGTACTTC. Translation: CASRPRGLFYYEQYF.

This clone was counted a single time. The gene calls are TRBV30 and TRBJ1-2; TRBD1 matches 7 bases. V dropped 1 base and J dropped 5; count of bases not matched to a gene: 7. This CDR3 has 14 residues. The germline V gene encodes CDR1 GTSNPN and CDR2 SVGIG (reference sequence). The DNA of the CDR3 is TGTGCCTGGAGTGGAGGGGGCTCACGGTATGGCTACACCTTC. It yields the protein CAWSGGGSRYGYTF.

This chain links TRBV9 with TRBJ2-2, with no clear D. From germline, CDR1 is SGDLS and CDR2 YYNGEE. The CDR3 is 13 residues long. V was trimmed by 1 base and J by 4 bases, leaving 5 bases between them. CDR3 amino acids: CASSVWATGELFF. DNA for the CDR3: TGTGCCAGCAGCGTATGGGCCACCGGGGAGCTGTTTTTT.

The chain couples TRBV28 to TRBJ2-7; 10 bases line up with TRBD1. From germline, CDR1 is MDHEN and CDR2 SYDVKM. Unmatched junction bases numbered 10, after V lost 5 bases and J lost 3 bases. This CDR3 comprises 16 residues. The CDR3 loop is CASSPTGGDTFYEQYF. The CDR3 DNA is TGTGCCAGCAGTCCGACAGGGGGCGATACCTTCTACGAGCAGTACTTC. The variable domain in full, with the rest retrieved from reference TRBV28 and TRBJ2-7, is DVKVTQSSRYLVKRTGEKVFLECVQDMDHENMFWYRQDPGLGLRLIYFSYDVKMKEKGDIPEGYSVSREKKERFSLILESASTNQTSMYLCASSPTGGDTFYEQYFGPGTRLTVT.

The chain combines TRBV7-8 with TRBJ2-7, with unresolved D. The CDR3 spans 17 residues. Trimming shortened V by 1 base and J by 3 bases, and 19 bases separated the two germline ends. Germline loops: CDR1 SGHVS, CDR2 FQNEAQ. CDR3 in amino acids: CASSLVGGPGSLYEQYF. CDR3 bases: TGTGCCAGCAGCTTAGTAGGTGGGCCAGGCTCTCTCTACGAGCAGTACTTC.

This clone has only a few counts. This chain links TRBV21-1 with TRBJ1-2. TRBV21-1 is a pseudogene locus. The CDR3 sequence is 14 residues long. CDR3 nucleotide sequence: TGTGCCAGCAGCAAAGAAACGGTGGACTATGGCTACACCTTC. Translation: CASSKETVDYGYTF.

The rearrangement uses TRBV6-1 and TRBJ2-5, with D perhaps TRBD1 (5 bases). The V and J ends lost 1 base and 2 bases respectively, with 8 bases between them. Germline V lookup: CDR1 MNHNS, CDR2 SASEGT. The length of the CDR3 is 14 residues. CDR3 DNA: TGTGCCAGCAGTGAAGACAGGATGCAAGAGACCCAGTACTTC. Its translation: CASSEDRMQETQYF.

In its sample, this clone was seen a few times. V and J are TRBV15 and TRBJ2-3, with D possibly being TRBD2 (7 bases). Germline CDR1 is LNHNV and CDR2 is YYDKDF (reference sequence). V was trimmed by 0 bases and J by 6 bases, leaving 16 bases between them. The CDR3 is 16 amino acids. In DNA form, the CDR3 reads TGTGCCACCAGCAGAGATCGAGAACAGGGAGGGGATACGCAGTATTTT. This translates into CATSRDREQGGDTQYF.

The chain is built from TRBV28 and TRBJ2-7; 8 positions match TRBD1. CDR1 and CDR2 from the germline V gene are MDHEN and SYDVKM. The V and J ends lost 5 bases and 3 bases, in that order; junction bases with no gene match: 15. CDR3 size: 17 residues. DNA of the CDR3: TGTGCCAGCAGTCCCCGACAGGGGCCTTCCCCCCTCTACGAGCAGTACTTC. It codes for CASSPRQGPSPLYEQYF. The full variable domain, completed using reference TRBV28 and TRBJ2-7, is DVKVTQSSRYLVKRTGEKVFLECVQDMDHENMFWYRQDPGLGLRLIYFSYDVKMKEKGDIPEGYSVSREKKERFSLILESASTNQTSMYLCASSPRQGPSPLYEQYFGPGTRLTVT.

This clone has just a few counts. The rearrangement uses TRBV19 and TRBJ2-2; TRBD1 aligns across 7 bases. Germline trimming cut 9 bases from V and 5 bases from J; bases unmatched to any gene: 6. This CDR3 has 13 residues. CDR1 LNHDA and CDR2 SQIVND come from the germline V gene (reference sequence). This CDR3 is CASRDSPTGELFF. CDR3 sequence (DNA): TGTGCCAGCCGGGACAGCCCTACCGGGGAGCTGTTTTTT.

The chain joins TRBV5-8 to TRBJ2-1; D ambiguous. From germline, CDR1 is SGHTS and CDR2 YDEGEE. The V gene lost 2 bases and the J gene lost 5 bases, with 14 bases spanning the gap. The CDR3 consists of 15 residues. The CDR3 DNA reads TGTGCCAGCAGCTTTAAAAGCTCTCGCGACAATGAGCAGTTCTTC. Translation gives CASSFKSSRDNEQFF.

To note about this clone: Its ends do not fully match the called genes, so a read error is possible. The chain uses TRBV5-6 and TRBJ2-4; a possible D gene is TRBD2 (5 bases). The CDR3 has 19 amino acids. Germline assignment: CDR1 SGHDT and CDR2 YYEEEE. CDR3 region: CASSKDTRAGTPRKNIRYF. The CDR3 DNA reads TGTGCCAGCAGCAAAGATACCCGGGCGGGCACCCCACGCAAAAACATTCGGTACTTC. Full variable domain (outside the CDR3, taken from reference TRBV5-6 and TRBJ2-4): DAGVTQSPTHLIKTRGQQVTLRCSPKSGHDTVSWYQQALGQGPQFIFQYYEEEERQRGNFPDRFSGHQFPNYSSELNVNALLLGDSALYLCASSKDTRAGTPRKNIRYFGAGTRLSVL.

Only a few counts were recorded for this clone. The rearrangement uses TRBV7-8 and TRBJ2-5, with D maybe TRBD2 (6 bases). The germline CDR1 and CDR2 sequences are SGHVS and FQNEAQ. CDR3 length: 15 residues. Trimming cost V 7 bases and J 6 bases, with 21 bases left between them. The CDR3 bases are TGTGCCAGCACTAAAATAGTCCGGGGGAAAAAGACCCAGTACTTC. Translating it yields CASTKIVRGKKTQYF.